This entry lists 32 T cell receptor beta chains sequenced from one sample in a study of cytomegalovirus exposure and HLA in healthy donors. Vbeta (60) and Jbeta (13) primers were used in the PCR. Repertoires were generated with immunoSEQ multiplex PCR, while TCRdb's copy carries only in-frame clones and drops some. The sample lists about 170,000 clones, over 65% occurring once. Sequenced material: PBMCs. Receptors were obtained from a man aged 35 to 55 in good health and CMV-seropositive.

The CDR3, as DNA: TGTGCCAGCAGGGGACAGGCCCTCGAGCAGTACTTC. Translated, it gives CASRGQALEQYF. The chain has TRBV25-1 and TRBJ2-7, with 8 bases that match TRBD1. The CDR3 length is 12 residues. Per the germline V gene, CDR1 is MGHDK and CDR2 is SYGVNS. Trimming took 6 bases from V and 6 from J; bases not matched to a gene: 4.

This clone appeared once. This chain joins TRBV5-1 and TRBJ2-5, with 7 bases lining up with TRBD2. Germline-derived CDR1 and CDR2 are SGHRS and YFSETQ. The CDR3 loop spans 14 amino acids. V lost 4 bases and J lost 5; bases outside the gene matches: 8. The CDR3: CASSPSTSTETQYF. The CDR3 region has the DNA TGCGCCAGCAGCCCTTCGACTAGCACGGAGACCCAGTACTTC.

The rearrangement links TRBV10-1 to TRBJ2-3, with 9 bases fitting TRBD2. The V gene end was trimmed by 6 bases and the J gene end by 5 bases; junction bases not matched to a gene: 9. CDR1 WNHNN and CDR2 SYGVQD come from the germline V gene (reference sequence). The length of the CDR3 is 15 residues. The CDR3 bases are TGCGCCAGCAGCCCAGCGGGGGGCCACGGAGATACGCAGTATTTT. Translating gives CASSPAGGHGDTQYF.

The table lists this clone with a few counts. The DNA for the CDR3 is TGTGCCAGCAGCCAAGATTGGCAGTCCACAGATACGCAGTATTTT. Translation: CASSQDWQSTDTQYF. The genes are TRBV4-2 and TRBJ2-3; D is unresolved. The CDR3 has 15 amino acids. V lost 0 bases and J lost 2, with 9 bases in between. From germline, CDR1 is LGHNA and CDR2 YNFKEQ.

This clone came up a few times. The chain has TRBV28 and TRBJ2-7; D is unclear. V was trimmed by 3 bases and J by 4 bases, leaving 7 bases between them. The CDR3 length is 12 residues. CDR1 and CDR2 (germline): MDHEN, SYDVKM. This chain's CDR3 is CASSFFGYEQYF. The DNA for the CDR3 is TGTGCCAGCAGTTTTTTCGGGTACGAGCAGTACTTC.

V is TRBV15 and J is TRBJ2-2, with 14 bases matching TRBD2. V gave up 8 bases and J gave up 5 bases; unmatched junction bases: 10. The CDR3 loop spans 17 amino acids. Germline V CDR1 and CDR2: LNHNV, YYDKDF (reference sequence). The CDR3 spells CATERTSGGRGTGELFF. In nucleotides, the CDR3 is TGTGCCACCGAACGGACTAGCGGGGGGAGAGGGACCGGGGAGCTGTTTTTT.

This rearrangement joins TRBV6-5 to TRBJ2-2; D is unresolved. Trimming pared 0 bases from V and 8 bases from J, leaving 7 bases between. Germline lookup yields CDR1 MNHEY and CDR2 SVGAGI. The CDR3 has 13 residues. The CDR3 nucleotides are TGTGCCAGCAGTTACTCTGGCGGTGGGGAGCTGTTTTTT. Protein: CASSYSGGGELFF.

As regards this clone: The sample contains more than one DNA sequence encoding this CDR3. V is TRBV6-1 and J is TRBJ1-1; TRBD1 matches 7 bases. The CDR3 runs to 14 residues. The V gene's germline CDR1 is MNHNS and CDR2 SASEGT. Trimming removed 6 bases from V and 3 bases from J; junction bases left unmatched: 7. The CDR3 protein is CASRDEQGYTEAFF. DNA for the CDR3: TGTGCCAGCAGAGACGAACAGGGGTACACTGAAGCTTTCTTT.

The chain uses TRBV30 and TRBJ2-1; TRBD1 is a possible D gene (6 bases). V gave up 2 bases and J gave up 12 bases, with 11 bases separating them. In germline, CDR1 is GTSNPN, CDR2 SVGIG (reference sequence). The CDR3 length is 11 residues. In nucleotides, the CDR3 is TGTGCCTGGAGTCAGGGGTGGGGGCAGTTCTTC. It codes for CAWSQGWGQFF.

The chain carries TRBV5-6 and TRBJ2-1; 9 bases match TRBD1. The germline CDR1 and CDR2 sequences are SGHDT and YYEEEE. The CDR3 contains 15 residues. V shed 4 bases, J shed 1 base, and the junction held 3 bases outside the gene matches. The CDR3 nucleotides are TGTGCCAGCAGCGTGGACAGGGGTTCCTACAATGAGCAGTTCTTC. Amino acid sequence: CASSVDRGSYNEQFF.

V is TRBV6-1 and J is TRBJ2-3; 7 bases align to TRBD2. Losses at the gene ends were 9 bases for V and 1 base for J; bases not matched to a gene: 7. The length of the CDR3 is 14 residues. CDR1 and CDR2 (germline): MNHNS, SASEGT. CDR3 amino acids: CASERLARTDTQYF. In DNA form, the CDR3 reads TGTGCCAGTGAGAGACTAGCCCGCACAGATACGCAGTATTTT.

V is TRBV19 and J is TRBJ1-2; D call uncertain. The CDR3 extends over 12 amino acids. Germline CDR1 and CDR2: LNHDA and SQIVND (reference sequence). The V gene lost 5 bases and the J gene lost 5 bases, with 9 bases spanning the gap. CDR3 protein: CASSLGGYGYTF. CDR3 bases: TGTGCCAGTAGTTTGGGAGGTTATGGCTACACCTTC.

The chain uses TRBV25-1 and TRBJ1-5; no clear D. The germline V and J ends were trimmed by 9 bases and 0 bases, with 21 bases remaining between them. Germline V lookup: CDR1 MGHDK, CDR2 SYGVNS. The CDR3 extends over 17 amino acids. CDR3: CASNPLTGSHSNQPQHF. The CDR3 DNA follows: TGTGCCAGTAATCCGCTCACCGGGTCCCATAGCAATCAGCCCCAGCATTTT. The variable domain in full, completed from reference TRBV25-1 and TRBJ1-5, reads EADIYQTPRYLVIGTGKKITLECSQTMGHDKMYWYQQDPGMELHLIHYSYGVNSTEKGDLSSESTVSRIRTEHFPLTLESARPSHTSQYLCASNPLTGSHSNQPQHFGDGTRLSIL.

The V call is TRBV29-1, the J call TRBJ2-3; 11 positions match TRBD2. V was clipped by 7 bases and J by 4 bases; unmatched bases: 10. CDR1 and CDR2 (germline): SQVTM, ANQGSEA. The length of the CDR3 is 15 residues. As DNA, the CDR3 is TGCAGCGCCGCCATGACTAGCGGGGCGGCAGATACGCAGTATTTT. This gives the protein CSAAMTSGAADTQYF.

The chain couples TRBV19 to TRBJ1-5; possible D gene TRBD1, 6 bases. Germline values: CDR1 LNHDA, CDR2 SQIVND (reference sequence). Trimming took 8 bases from V and 7 from J, leaving 21 bases between them. This CDR3 has 15 residues. The CDR3 sequence: CASEGGQHQGQPQHF. In DNA form, the CDR3 reads TGTGCCAGTGAAGGGGGACAACATCAAGGGCAGCCCCAGCATTTT. The full variable domain, in which reference TRBV19 and TRBJ1-5 provide the parts outside the CDR3, is DGGITQSPKYLFRKEGQNVTLSCEQNLNHDAMYWYRQDPGQGLRLIYYSQIVNDFQKGDIAEGYSVSREKKESFPLTVTSAQKNPTAFYLCASEGGQHQGQPQHFGDGTRLSIL.

This sequence joins TRBV18 and TRBJ1-5, with D perhaps matching TRBD1 (5 bases). V shed 1 base and J shed 2 bases, with 12 bases lying between them. CDR3 length equals 16 residues. Germline V gives CDR1 KGHSH, CDR2 LQKENI. The CDR3 sequence: CASSPRRGDGNQPQHF. The CDR3 DNA is TGTGCCAGCTCACCACGAAGGGGTGATGGCAATCAGCCCCAGCATTTT.

This clone has a single count. The rearrangement joins TRBV7-8 to TRBJ2-6, with TRBD1 matching 10 bases. V lost 1 base, J lost 1 base, and 4 bases stayed unmatched. The CDR3 has 18 residues. Germline CDR1 SGHVS, CDR2 FQNEAQ. The CDR3 sequence: CASSLEGQGRSGANVLTF. CDR3 sequence (DNA): TGTGCCAGCAGCTTAGAGGGACAGGGGAGGTCTGGGGCCAACGTCCTGACTTTC. The full variable domain, with the rest looked up from reference TRBV7-8 and TRBJ2-6, is GAGVSQSPRYKVAKRGQDVALRCDPISGHVSLFWYQQALGQGPEFLTYFQNEAQLDKSGLPSDRFFAERPEGSVSTLKIQRTQQEDSAVYLCASSLEGQGRSGANVLTFGAGSRLTVL.

The J gene is TRBJ1-5, the V gene TRBV6-6, with D hard to call. Germline V gives CDR1 MNHNY, CDR2 SVGAGI (reference sequence). The CDR3 runs to 14 residues. The ends were cut back, 8 bases at V and 0 bases at J, with 11 bases in the middle. This CDR3 reads CASHSPYSNQPQHF. The DNA of the CDR3 is TGTGCCAGCCACAGCCCTTATAGCAATCAGCCCCAGCATTTT.

The sample holds a few counts of this clone. V gene TRBV2 combines with J gene TRBJ2-2; D is possibly TRBD1 (6 bases). CDR1 and CDR2 from the germline V gene are SNHLY and FYNNEI. The CDR3 has 14 residues. V was clipped by 4 bases and J by 5 bases, with 11 bases between them. The CDR3 region has the DNA TGTGCCAGCAGTGCGTGGGGGCAGACCGGGGAGCTGTTTTTT. Translated: CASSAWGQTGELFF.

The gene calls are TRBV30 and TRBJ1-5; D gene uncertain. Trimming removed 2 bases at V and 6 bases at J, with 11 bases between. The CDR3 is 13 amino acids. Germline values: CDR1 GTSNPN, CDR2 SVGIG (reference sequence). The CDR3 here is CAWSSGSGQPQHF. In DNA, the CDR3 is TGTGCCTGGAGTTCGGGTTCTGGTCAGCCCCAGCATTTT.

Turning to this clone: Other DNA sequences in the sample encode the same CDR3. The CDR3, as DNA: TGTGCCAGCAGTTATTCTGGACAGCCCCAGTGGCCCCAGCATTTT. It encodes CASSYSGQPQWPQHF. V usage is TRBV6-5 and J usage is TRBJ1-5; D is perhaps TRBD1 (6 bases). Germline V gene data show CDR1 as MNHEY and CDR2 as SVGAGI. The length of the CDR3 is 15 residues. Trimming left V 3 bases short and J 9 bases short, with 18 bases between.

CDR3 residues: CASRQIMAGDHSPLHF. For the CDR3, the DNA is TGTGCCAGCAGGCAAATCATGGCAGGGGACCATTCACCCCTCCACTTT. J is TRBJ1-6 and V is TRBV2; D is possibly TRBD1 (6 bases). In germline, CDR1 is SNHLY, CDR2 FYNNEI. The length of the CDR3 is 16 residues. Trimming took off 6 bases at V and 8 bases at J, with 20 bases between the two ends.

This clone was seen a few times. In DNA form, the CDR3 reads TGTGCCAGCAGCCCCGGACAGGGCGGACCAAACACCATATATTTT. Encoded protein: CASSPGQGGPNTIYF. This rearrangement joins TRBV7-9 to TRBJ1-3; 8 bases fit TRBD1. The V gene's germline CDR1 is SEHNR and CDR2 FQNEAQ (reference sequence). V dropped 5 bases and J dropped 6; count of bases not matched to a gene: 9. The CDR3 consists of 15 residues.

The chain combines TRBV7-3 with TRBJ1-1; D perhaps matches TRBD1 (6 bases). The CDR3 runs to 15 residues. Germline CDR1 is SGHTA and CDR2 is FQGTGA. Trimming pared 5 bases from V and 4 bases from J, leaving 17 bases between. CDR3 region: CASSESGGAPTEAFF. DNA of the CDR3: TGTGCCAGCAGCGAATCGGGGGGGGCGCCCACTGAAGCTTTCTTT.

At least ten counts were recorded for this clone. V and J are TRBV10-3 and TRBJ2-3; tentatively, D is TRBD2 (6 bases). Germline CDR1 and CDR2: ENHRY and SYGVKD. V lost 3 bases to trimming and J lost 4 bases, with 11 bases between them. This CDR3 is 14 amino acids long. The CDR3 region has the DNA TGTGCCATCAGTGATATGGGGGGAGCAGATACGCAGTATTTT. It specifies CAISDMGGADTQYF.

This chain links TRBV27 with TRBJ1-5; 7 bases are shared with TRBD1. J was trimmed by 6 bases and V by 5 bases; bases with no gene match: 7. The CDR3 sequence is 14 residues long. Germline loops: CDR1 MNHEY, CDR2 SMNVEV (reference sequence). CDR3 coding DNA: TGTGCCAGCAGTCTTACAGGGGACGCTCAGCCCCAGCATTTT. Residues: CASSLTGDAQPQHF.

The chain joins TRBV19 to TRBJ1-3, with TRBD1 identical over 9 bases. The CDR3 covers 18 residues. Germline CDR1 is LNHDA and CDR2 is SQIVND (reference sequence). Losses at the gene ends were 6 bases for V and 2 bases for J; bases not matched to a gene: 14. The CDR3 DNA is TGTGCCAGTAGAACCAACTTGGGACAGGGTTCGGCTGGAAACACCATATATTTT. Encoded protein: CASRTNLGQGSAGNTIYF.

The chain employs TRBV30 and TRBJ1-6; D call uncertain. V was cut by 2 bases and J by 0 bases, with 5 bases left in between. The CDR3 covers 14 residues. CDR1 is GTSNPN and CDR2 is SVGIG in the germline V gene (reference sequence). CDR3 amino acids: CAWSSSSYNSPLHF. The CDR3 coding sequence is TGTGCCTGGAGTTCGAGCTCCTATAATTCACCCCTCCACTTT.

The J gene is TRBJ1-2, the V gene TRBV13; weak D call: TRBD1 (6 bases). The CDR3 covers 14 residues. CDR1 PRHDT and CDR2 FYEKMQ come from the germline V gene (reference sequence). The ends were cut back, 4 bases at V and 8 bases at J, with 17 bases in the middle. CDR3 in amino acids: CASSSIRGSYGYTF. The DNA of the CDR3 is TGTGCCAGCAGCTCAATCAGGGGTTCCTACGGCTACACCTTC.

The chain combines TRBV19 with TRBJ1-3, with D uncertain. This CDR3 region has 16 residues. V lost 6 bases and J 0 bases, leaving 15 bases between the germline ends. Germline CDR1 LNHDA, CDR2 SQIVND (reference sequence). CDR3 nucleotides: TGTGCCAGTAGGAGTGGACGGGATACCTCTGGAAACACCATATATTTT. Protein: CASRSGRDTSGNTIYF.

This clone occurred once. J is TRBJ1-6 and V is TRBV5-1; TRBD1 might be the D (5 bases). Germline CDR1 SGHRS, CDR2 YFSETQ. CDR3 size: 18 residues. V was cut by 4 bases and J by 5 bases, with 22 bases left in between. CDR3 sequence (DNA): TGCGCCAGCAGCCGCTCACCTCAACGGGGGTCCCATAATTCACCCCTCCACTTT. Amino acids: CASSRSPQRGSHNSPLHF.

The chain combines TRBV23-1 with TRBJ1-3; D gene ambiguous. TRBV23-1 is an open reading frame whose function is uncertain. The CDR3 covers 10 residues. Trimming took 11 bases from V and 4 from J, leaving 6 bases between them. CDR3 amino acids: CAEAGNTIYF. The CDR3 DNA is TGCGCCGAGGCAGGAAACACCATATATTTT.